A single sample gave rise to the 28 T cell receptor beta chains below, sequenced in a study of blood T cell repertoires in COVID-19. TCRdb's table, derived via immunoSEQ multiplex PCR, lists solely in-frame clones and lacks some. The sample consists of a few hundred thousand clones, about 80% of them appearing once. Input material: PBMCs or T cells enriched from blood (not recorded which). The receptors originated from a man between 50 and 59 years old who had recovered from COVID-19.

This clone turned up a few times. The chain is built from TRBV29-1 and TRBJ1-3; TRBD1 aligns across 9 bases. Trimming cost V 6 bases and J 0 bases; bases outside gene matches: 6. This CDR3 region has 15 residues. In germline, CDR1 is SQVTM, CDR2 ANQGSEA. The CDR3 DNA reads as TGCAGCGTAGCGGGGACAGGGAGCTCTGGAAACACCATATATTTT. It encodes CSVAGTGSSGNTIYF. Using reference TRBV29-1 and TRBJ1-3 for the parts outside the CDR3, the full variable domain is SAVISQKPSRDICQRGTSLTIQCQVDSQVTMMFWYRQQPGQSLTLIATANQGSEATYESGFVIDKFPISRPNLTFSTLTVSNMSPEDSSIYLCSVAGTGSSGNTIYFGEGSWLTVV.

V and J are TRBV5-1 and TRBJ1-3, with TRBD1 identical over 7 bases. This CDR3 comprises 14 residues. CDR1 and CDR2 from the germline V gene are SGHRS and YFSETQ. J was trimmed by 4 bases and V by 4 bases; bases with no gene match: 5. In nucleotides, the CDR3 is TGCGCCAGCAGCCCCGACAGGGAAGGAAACACCATATATTTT. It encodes CASSPDREGNTIYF.

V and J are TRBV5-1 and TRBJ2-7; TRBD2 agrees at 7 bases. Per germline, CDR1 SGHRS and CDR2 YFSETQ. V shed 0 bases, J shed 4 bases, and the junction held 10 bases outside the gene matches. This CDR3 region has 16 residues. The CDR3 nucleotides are TGCGCCAGCAGCTTGGAGGCTTGGACTAGTAGTTACGAGCAGTACTTC. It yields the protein CASSLEAWTSSYEQYF.

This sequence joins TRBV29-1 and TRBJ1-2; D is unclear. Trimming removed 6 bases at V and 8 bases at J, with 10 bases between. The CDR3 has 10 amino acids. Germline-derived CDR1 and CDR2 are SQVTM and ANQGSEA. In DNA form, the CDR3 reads TGCAGCGTCGGTACAGAGGGCTACACCTTC. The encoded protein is CSVGTEGYTF.

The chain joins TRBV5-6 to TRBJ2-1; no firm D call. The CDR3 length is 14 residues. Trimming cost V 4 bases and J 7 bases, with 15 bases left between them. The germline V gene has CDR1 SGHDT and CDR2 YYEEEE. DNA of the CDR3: TGTGCCAGCAGCCCCCAGAATCGTTGGAATGAGCAGTTCTTC. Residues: CASSPQNRWNEQFF.

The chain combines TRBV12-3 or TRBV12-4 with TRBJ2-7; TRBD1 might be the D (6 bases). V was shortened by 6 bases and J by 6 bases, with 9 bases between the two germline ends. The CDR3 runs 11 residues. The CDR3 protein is CASRLGAEQYF. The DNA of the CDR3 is TGTGCCAGCAGGTTGGGGGCCGAGCAGTACTTC.

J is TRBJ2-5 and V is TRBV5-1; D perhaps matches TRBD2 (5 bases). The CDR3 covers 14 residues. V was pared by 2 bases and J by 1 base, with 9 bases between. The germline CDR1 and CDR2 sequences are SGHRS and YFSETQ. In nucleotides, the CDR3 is TGCGCCAGCAGCTTAAGGGAGCCCCAAGAGACCCAGTACTTC. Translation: CASSLREPQETQYF.

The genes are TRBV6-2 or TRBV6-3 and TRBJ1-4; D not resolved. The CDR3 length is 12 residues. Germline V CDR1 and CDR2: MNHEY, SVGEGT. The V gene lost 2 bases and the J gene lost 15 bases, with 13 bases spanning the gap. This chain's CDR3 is CASSYGGLKVFF. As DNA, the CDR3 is TGTGCCAGCAGTTACGGAGGGCTAAAGGTGTTTTTT.

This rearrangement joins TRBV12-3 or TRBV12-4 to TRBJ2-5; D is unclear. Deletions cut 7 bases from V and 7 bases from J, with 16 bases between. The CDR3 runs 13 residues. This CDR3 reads CASTYCRWWTQYF. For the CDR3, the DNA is TGTGCCAGCACCTATTGTCGGTGGTGGACCCAGTACTTC.

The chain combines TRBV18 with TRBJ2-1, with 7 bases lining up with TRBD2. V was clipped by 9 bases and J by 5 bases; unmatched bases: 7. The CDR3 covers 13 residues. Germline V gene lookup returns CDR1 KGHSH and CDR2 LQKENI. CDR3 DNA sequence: TGTGCCAGTAAGGCTAGCGGAAACAATGAGCAGTTCTTC. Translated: CASKASGNNEQFF.

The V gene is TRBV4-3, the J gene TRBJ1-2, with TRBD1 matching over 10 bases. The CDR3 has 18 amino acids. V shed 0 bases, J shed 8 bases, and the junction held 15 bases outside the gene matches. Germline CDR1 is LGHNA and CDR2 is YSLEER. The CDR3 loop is CASSQDGDRGRGQEGYTF. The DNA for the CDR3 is TGCGCCAGCAGCCAAGATGGCGACAGGGGGCGCGGACAGGAAGGCTACACCTTC.

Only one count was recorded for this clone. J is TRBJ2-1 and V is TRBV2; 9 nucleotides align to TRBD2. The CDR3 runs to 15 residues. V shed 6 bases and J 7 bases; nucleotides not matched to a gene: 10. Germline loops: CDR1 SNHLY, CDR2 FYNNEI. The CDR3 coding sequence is TGTGCCAGCAGGGGGAGTAGCGGGAGTATTAATGAGCAGTTCTTC. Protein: CASRGSSGSINEQFF.

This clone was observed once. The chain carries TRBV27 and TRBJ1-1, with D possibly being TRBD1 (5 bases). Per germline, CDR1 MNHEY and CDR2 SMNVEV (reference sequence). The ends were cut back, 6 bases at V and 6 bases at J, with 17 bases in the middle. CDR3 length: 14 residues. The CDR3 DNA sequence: TGTGCCAGCAGCCGCCTCCGGGGAGGGGCTGAAGCTTTCTTT. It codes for CASSRLRGGAEAFF.

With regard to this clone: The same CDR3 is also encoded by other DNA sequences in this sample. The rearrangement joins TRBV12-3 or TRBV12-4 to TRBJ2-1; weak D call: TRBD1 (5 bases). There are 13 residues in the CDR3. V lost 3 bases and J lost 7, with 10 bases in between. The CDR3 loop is CASSFAPGNEQFF. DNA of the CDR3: TGTGCCAGCAGTTTCGCCCCAGGGAATGAGCAGTTCTTC.

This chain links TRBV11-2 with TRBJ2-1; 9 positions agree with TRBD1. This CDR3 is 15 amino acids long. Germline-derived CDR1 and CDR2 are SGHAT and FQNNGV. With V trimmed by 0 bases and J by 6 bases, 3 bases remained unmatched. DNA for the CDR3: TGTGCCAGCAGCTTAGATCGGACAGGGGCCAATGAGCAGTTCTTC. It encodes CASSLDRTGANEQFF. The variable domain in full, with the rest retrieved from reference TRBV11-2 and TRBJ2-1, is EAGVAQSPRYKIIEKRQSVAFWCNPISGHATLYWYQQILGQGPKLLIQFQNNGVVDDSQLPKDRFSAERLKGVDSTLKIQPAKLEDSAVYLCASSLDRTGANEQFFGPGTRLTVL.

Here the CDR3 DNA reads TGTGCCAGCAGCCCCCGTCGTCAGGGTCTCAACGAGCAGTACTTC. Protein: CASSPRRQGLNEQYF. The chain recombines TRBV13 with TRBJ2-7, with D possibly TRBD1 on 5 matching bases. Germline V CDR1 and CDR2: PRHDT, FYEKMQ (reference sequence). The CDR3 spans 15 residues. V was shortened by 5 bases and J by 5 bases, with 19 bases between the two germline ends.

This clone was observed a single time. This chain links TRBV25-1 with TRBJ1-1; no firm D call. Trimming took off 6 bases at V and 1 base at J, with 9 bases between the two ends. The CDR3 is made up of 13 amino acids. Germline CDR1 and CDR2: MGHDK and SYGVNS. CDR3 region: CASRTSGNTEAFF. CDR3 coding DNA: TGTGCCAGCAGGACTTCGGGGAACACTGAAGCTTTCTTT.

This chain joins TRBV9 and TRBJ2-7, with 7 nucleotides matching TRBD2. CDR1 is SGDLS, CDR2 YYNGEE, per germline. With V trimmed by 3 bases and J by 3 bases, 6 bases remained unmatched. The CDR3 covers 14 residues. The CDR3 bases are TGTGCCAGCAGCGAGGCGGGAGTAAACTACGAGCAGTACTTC. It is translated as CASSEAGVNYEQYF.

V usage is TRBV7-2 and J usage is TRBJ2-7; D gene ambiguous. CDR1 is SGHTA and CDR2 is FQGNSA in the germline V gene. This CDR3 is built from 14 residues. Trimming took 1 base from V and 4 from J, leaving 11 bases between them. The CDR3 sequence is CASSLDSQIYEQYF. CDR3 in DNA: TGTGCCAGCAGCTTAGACAGCCAGATATACGAGCAGTACTTC.

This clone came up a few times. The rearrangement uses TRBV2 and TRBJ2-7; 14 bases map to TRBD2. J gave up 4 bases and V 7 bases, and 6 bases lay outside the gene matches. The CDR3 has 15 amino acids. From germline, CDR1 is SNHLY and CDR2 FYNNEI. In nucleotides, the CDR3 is TGTGCCAGCATGGGACTAGCGGGAGTCGCTTACGAGCAGTACTTC. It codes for CASMGLAGVAYEQYF.

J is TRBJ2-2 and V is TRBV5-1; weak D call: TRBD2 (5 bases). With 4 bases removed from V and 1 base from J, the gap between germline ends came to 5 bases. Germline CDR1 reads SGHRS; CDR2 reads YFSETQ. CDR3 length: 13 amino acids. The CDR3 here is CASSGGNTGELFF. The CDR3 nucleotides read TGCGCCAGCAGCGGAGGGAACACCGGGGAGCTGTTTTTT.

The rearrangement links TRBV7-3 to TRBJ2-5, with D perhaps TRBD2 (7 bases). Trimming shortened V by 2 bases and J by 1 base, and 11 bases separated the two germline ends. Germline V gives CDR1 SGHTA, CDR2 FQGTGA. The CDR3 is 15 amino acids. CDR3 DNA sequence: TGTGCCAGCAGCTTAGGCGGGGGCCCCCAAGAGACCCAGTACTTC. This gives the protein CASSLGGGPQETQYF.

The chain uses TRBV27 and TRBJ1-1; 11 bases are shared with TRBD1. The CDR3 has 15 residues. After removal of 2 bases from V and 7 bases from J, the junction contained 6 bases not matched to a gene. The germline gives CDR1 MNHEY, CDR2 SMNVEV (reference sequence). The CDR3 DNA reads TGTGCCAGCAGTTTACGGGACAGGGGGGACCTTGAAGCTTTCTTT. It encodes CASSLRDRGDLEAFF.

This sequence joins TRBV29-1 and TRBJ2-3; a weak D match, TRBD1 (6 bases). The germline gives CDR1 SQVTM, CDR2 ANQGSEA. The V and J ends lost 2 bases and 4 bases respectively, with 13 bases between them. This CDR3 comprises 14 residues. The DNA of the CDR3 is TGCAGCGTTGAACCTACAGGGTCCCCAGATACGCAGTATTTT. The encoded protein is CSVEPTGSPDTQYF.

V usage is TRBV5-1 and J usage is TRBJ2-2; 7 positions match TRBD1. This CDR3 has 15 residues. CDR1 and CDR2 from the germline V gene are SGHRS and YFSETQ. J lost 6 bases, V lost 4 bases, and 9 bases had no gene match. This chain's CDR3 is CASSLGTDRAGELFF. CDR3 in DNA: TGCGCCAGCAGCCTAGGGACAGATAGGGCCGGGGAGCTGTTTTTT.

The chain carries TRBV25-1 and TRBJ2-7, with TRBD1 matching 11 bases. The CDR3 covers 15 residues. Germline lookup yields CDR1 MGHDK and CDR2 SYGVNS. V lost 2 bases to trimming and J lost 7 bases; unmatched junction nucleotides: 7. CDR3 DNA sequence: TGTGCCAGCAGTGAACGGGACAGGGGGGATTGGGAGCAGTACTTC. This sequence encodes CASSERDRGDWEQYF.

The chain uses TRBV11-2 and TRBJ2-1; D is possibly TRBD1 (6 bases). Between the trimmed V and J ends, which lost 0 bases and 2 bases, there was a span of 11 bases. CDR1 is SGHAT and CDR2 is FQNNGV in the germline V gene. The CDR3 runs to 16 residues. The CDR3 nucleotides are TGTGCCAGCAGCTTAGAAGGGGGTTACCCCTACAATGAGCAGTTCTTC. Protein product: CASSLEGGYPYNEQFF.

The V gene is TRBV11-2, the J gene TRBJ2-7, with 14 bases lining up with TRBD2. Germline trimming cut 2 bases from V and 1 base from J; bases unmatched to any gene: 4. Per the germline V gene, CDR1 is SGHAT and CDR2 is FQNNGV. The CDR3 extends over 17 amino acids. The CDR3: CASSLSWTSGRSYEQYF. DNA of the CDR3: TGTGCCAGCAGCTTAAGCTGGACTAGCGGGAGGTCCTACGAGCAGTACTTC.